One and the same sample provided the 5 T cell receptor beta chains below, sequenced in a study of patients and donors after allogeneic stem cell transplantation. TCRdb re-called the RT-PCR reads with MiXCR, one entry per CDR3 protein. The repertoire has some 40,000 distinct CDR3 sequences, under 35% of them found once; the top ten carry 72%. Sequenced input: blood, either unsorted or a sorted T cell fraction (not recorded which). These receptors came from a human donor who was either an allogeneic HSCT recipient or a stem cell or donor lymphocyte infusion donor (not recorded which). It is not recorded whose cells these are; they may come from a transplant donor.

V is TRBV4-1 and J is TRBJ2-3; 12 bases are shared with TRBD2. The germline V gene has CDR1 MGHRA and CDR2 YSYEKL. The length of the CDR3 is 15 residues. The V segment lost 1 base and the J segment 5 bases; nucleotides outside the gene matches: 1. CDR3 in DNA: TGCGCCAGCAGCCAAGGGACTAGCGGGAAAGATACGCAGTATTTT. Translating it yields CASSQGTSGKDTQYF.

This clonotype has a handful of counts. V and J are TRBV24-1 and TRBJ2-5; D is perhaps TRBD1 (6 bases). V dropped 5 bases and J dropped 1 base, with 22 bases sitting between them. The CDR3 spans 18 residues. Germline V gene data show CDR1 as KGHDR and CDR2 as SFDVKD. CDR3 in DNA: TGTGCCACCAGTGGATACTCCACCAGGGAAGGGGGCCAAGAGACCCAGTACTTC. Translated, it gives CATSGYSTREGGQETQYF.

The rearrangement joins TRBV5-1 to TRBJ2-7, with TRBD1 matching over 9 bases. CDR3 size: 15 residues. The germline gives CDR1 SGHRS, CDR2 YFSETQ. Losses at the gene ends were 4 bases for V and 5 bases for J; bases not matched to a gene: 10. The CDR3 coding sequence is TGCGCCAGCAGCCCGCCGGGACAGGGAGGCAACGAGCAGTACTTC. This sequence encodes CASSPPGQGGNEQYF. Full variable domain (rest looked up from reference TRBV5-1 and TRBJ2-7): KAGVTQTPRYLIKTRGQQVTLSCSPISGHRSVSWYQQTPGQGLQFLFEYFSETQRNKGNFPGRFSGRQFSNSRSEMNVSTLELGDSALYLCASSPPGQGGNEQYFGPGTRLTVT.

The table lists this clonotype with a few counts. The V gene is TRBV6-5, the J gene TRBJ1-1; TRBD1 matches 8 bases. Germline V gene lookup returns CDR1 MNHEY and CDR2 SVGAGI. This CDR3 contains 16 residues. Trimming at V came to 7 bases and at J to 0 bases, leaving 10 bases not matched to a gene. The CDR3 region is CASINRGVRLNTEAFF. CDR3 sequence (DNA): TGTGCCAGCATAAACAGGGGGGTCAGACTGAACACTGAAGCTTTCTTT.

The chain's CDR3 is CASSLARTQETQYF. The CDR3 bases are TGTGCCAGCAGCTTAGCAAGAACCCAAGAGACCCAGTACTTC. This sequence joins TRBV7-2 and TRBJ2-5; no definite D call. The germline V and J ends were trimmed by 0 bases and 1 base, with 6 bases remaining between them. Germline V gene sequence: CDR1 SGHTA, CDR2 FQGNSA. The CDR3 runs to 14 residues. Together with reference TRBV7-2 and TRBJ2-5, the CDR3 gives the full variable domain: GAGVSQSPSNKVTEKGKDVELRCDPISGHTALYWYRQSLGQGLEFLIYFQGNSAPDKSGLPSDRFSAERTGGSVSTLTIQRTQQEDSAVYLCASSLARTQETQYFGPGTRLLVL.